The 10 T cell receptor beta chains presented below share a single source sample, sequenced in a study of blood T cells in healthy people across ages. Using a J-beta primer mix together with a sample-barcoded 5' primer, a second PCR was run for roughly 6 to 12 cycles. Using its own MiXCR run on the 5' RACE reads, TCRdb lists one record per CDR3 protein. The sample lists about 1,800,000 distinct CDR3 sequences; 28% were seen once. The material sequenced was blood. Receptors were obtained from a woman between 25 and 40 years old in good health.

The sample holds a few counts of this clonotype. This chain connects TRBV7-3 to TRBJ2-7; D may correspond to TRBD1 or TRBD2 (5 bases each). The DNA end favors TRBJ2-5, so the J call may be wrong. Germline V gives CDR1 SGHTA, CDR2 FQGTGA. The CDR3 loop spans 14 amino acids. CDR3 amino acids: CASSSSGPLETQYF. The CDR3 DNA reads as TGTGCCAGCAGCTCCTCGGGACCCCTGGAGACCCAGTACTTC.

This clonotype appeared once. V is TRBV2 and J is TRBJ2-1; TRBD2 is a possible D gene (5 bases). The V and J ends lost 6 bases and 5 bases respectively, with 11 bases between them. Per germline, CDR1 SNHLY and CDR2 FYNNEI. This CDR3 is 13 amino acids long. CDR3 region: CASRDGGDNEQFF. CDR3 nucleotides: TGTGCCAGCAGGGACGGAGGTGACAATGAGCAGTTCTTC.

This chain connects TRBV4-1 to TRBJ2-5; D gene ambiguous. The CDR3 is 12 residues long. Trimming took off 1 base at V and 5 bases at J, with 5 bases between the two ends. CDR1 is MGHRA and CDR2 is YSYEKL in the germline V gene. The CDR3 sequence: CASSQGNETQYF. CDR3 nucleotides: TGCGCCAGCAGCCAAGGAAACGAGACCCAGTACTTC.

This clonotype was found a few times. This sequence joins TRBV7-2 and TRBJ2-1; the match to TRBD1 covers 9 bases. J gave up 7 bases and V 2 bases, and 6 bases lay outside the gene matches. The CDR3 extends over 15 amino acids. Germline V gives CDR1 SGHTA, CDR2 FQGNSA. The CDR3 sequence is CASSLSGTGINEQFF. In DNA form, the CDR3 reads TGTGCCAGCAGCTTATCCGGGACAGGGATAAATGAGCAGTTCTTC.

This clonotype was picked up a small number of times. The junction does not match germline at one end; this may be a read error. The chain couples TRBV7-2 to TRBJ2-7; TRBD1 aligns across 7 bases. Germline V gene sequence: CDR1 SGHTA, CDR2 FQGNSA. This CDR3 is built from 15 residues. The CDR3 region is CAGSLQGSGGVEQYF. DNA of the CDR3: TGTGCCGGCAGCTTACAGGGGAGTGGAGGAGTCGAGCAGTACTTC.

This clonotype was seen at least ten times. This chain uses TRBV2 with TRBJ1-2; D is ambiguous. The CDR3 is 12 residues long. V lost 2 bases to trimming and J lost 3 bases, with 4 bases between them. The germline V gene encodes CDR1 SNHLY and CDR2 FYNNEI. The CDR3 protein is CASSERHYGYTF. DNA of the CDR3: TGTGCCAGCAGTGAACGGCACTATGGCTACACCTTC. The whole variable domain, remainder taken from reference TRBV2 and TRBJ1-2, is EPEVTQTPSHQVTQMGQEVILRCVPISNHLYFYWYRQILGQKVEFLVSFYNNEISEKSEIFDDQFSVERPDGSNFTLKIRSTKLEDSAMYFCASSERHYGYTFGSGTRLTVV.

Concerning this clonotype itself: A read error may produce the germline difference seen at one junction end. The J gene is TRBJ2-5, the V gene TRBV3-1; no firm D call. The CDR3 loop spans 13 amino acids. Germline-derived CDR1 and CDR2 are LGHDT and YNNKEL (reference sequence). CDR3 residues: CASNQELLETQYF. CDR3 sequence (DNA): TGTGCCAGCAACCAAGAACTGTTGGAGACCCAGTACTTC.

A remark on this clonotype: One junction end does not reproduce the germline sequence, and a read error may be involved. V usage is TRBV3-1 and J usage is TRBJ1-6, with no clear D. Looked up from germline, CDR1 is LGHDT and CDR2 is YNNKEL (reference sequence). This CDR3 region has 14 residues. The CDR3 sequence: CASRHRVGNSPLHF. CDR3 bases: TGTGCCAGCCGCCACCGGGTGGGAAATTCACCCCTCCACTTT. Drawing the rest from reference TRBV3-1 and TRBJ1-6, the complete variable domain is DTAVSQTPKYLVTQMGNDKSIKCEQNLGHDTMYWYKQDSKKFLKIMFSYNNKELIINETVPNRFSPKSPDKAHLNLHINSLELGDSAVYFCASRHRVGNSPLHFGNGTRLTVT.

V gene TRBV10-3 combines with J gene TRBJ2-1; 10 bases align to TRBD2. The CDR3 has 15 residues. The V gene end was trimmed by 2 bases and the J gene end by 6 bases; junction bases not matched to a gene: 4. CDR1 ENHRY and CDR2 SYGVKD come from the germline V gene. Here the CDR3 reads CAISEASGSRNEQFF. The CDR3 DNA sequence: TGTGCCATCAGTGAGGCTAGCGGGAGCCGCAATGAGCAGTTCTTC.

Concerning this clonotype itself: One end of the junction does not line up with germline, which may come from a read error. The rearrangement links TRBV7-2 to TRBJ1-2; tentative D call: TRBD1 (6 bases). This CDR3 has 15 residues. Germline values: CDR1 SGHTA, CDR2 FQGNSA. The CDR3 region is CANSLARGNGGGYTF. In DNA form, the CDR3 reads TGTGCCAACAGCTTAGCCAGGGGAAATGGGGGTGGCTACACCTTC.